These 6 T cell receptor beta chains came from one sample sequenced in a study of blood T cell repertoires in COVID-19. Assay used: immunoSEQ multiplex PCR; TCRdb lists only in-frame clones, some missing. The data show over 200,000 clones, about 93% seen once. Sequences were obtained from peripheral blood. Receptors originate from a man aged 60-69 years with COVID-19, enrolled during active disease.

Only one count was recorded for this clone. CDR3 in DNA: TGTGCCAGCAGCCAAGAATTGACAGGGGGTTTATATGGCTACACCTTC. Its protein product is CASSQELTGGLYGYTF. The gene calls are TRBV3-1 (or the pseudogene TRBV3-2) and TRBJ1-2, with 9 bases matching TRBD1. The CDR3 consists of 16 residues. Per germline, CDR1 LGHDT and CDR2 YNNKEL (reference sequence). The ends lost 0 bases at V and 5 bases at J; junction bases unmatched: 7.

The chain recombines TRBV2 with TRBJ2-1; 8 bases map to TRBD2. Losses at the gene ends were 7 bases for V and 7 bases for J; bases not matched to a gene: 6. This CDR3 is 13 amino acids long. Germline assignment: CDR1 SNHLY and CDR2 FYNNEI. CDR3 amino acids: CASILAGGNEQFF. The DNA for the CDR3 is TGTGCCAGCATTCTAGCGGGCGGGAATGAGCAGTTCTTC. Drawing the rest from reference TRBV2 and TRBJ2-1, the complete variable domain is EPEVTQTPSHQVTQMGQEVILRCVPISNHLYFYWYRQILGQKVEFLVSFYNNEISEKSEIFDDQFSVERPDGSNFTLKIRSTKLEDSAMYFCASILAGGNEQFFGPGTRLTVL.

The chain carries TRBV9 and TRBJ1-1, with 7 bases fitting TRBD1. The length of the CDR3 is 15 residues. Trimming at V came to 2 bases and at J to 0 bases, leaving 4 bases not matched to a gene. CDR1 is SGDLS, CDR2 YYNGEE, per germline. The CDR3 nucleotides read TGTGCCAGCAGCGTGGGCGGGACAGTGAACACTGAAGCTTTCTTT. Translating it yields CASSVGGTVNTEAFF.

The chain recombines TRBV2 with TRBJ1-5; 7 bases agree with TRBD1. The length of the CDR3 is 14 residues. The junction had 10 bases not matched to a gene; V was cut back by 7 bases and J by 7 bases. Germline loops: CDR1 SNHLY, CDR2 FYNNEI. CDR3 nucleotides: TGTGCCAGCAACTGGGACAGTAGTTCGCAGCCCCAGCATTTT. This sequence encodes CASNWDSSSQPQHF. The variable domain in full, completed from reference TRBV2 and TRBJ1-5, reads EPEVTQTPSHQVTQMGQEVILRCVPISNHLYFYWYRQILGQKVEFLVSFYNNEISEKSEIFDDQFSVERPDGSNFTLKIRSTKLEDSAMYFCASNWDSSSQPQHFGDGTRLSIL.

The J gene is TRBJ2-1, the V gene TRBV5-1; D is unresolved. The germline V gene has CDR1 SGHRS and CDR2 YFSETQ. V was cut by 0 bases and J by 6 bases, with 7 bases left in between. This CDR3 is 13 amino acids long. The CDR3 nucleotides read TGCGCCAGCAGCTTGGGGGCTGGCAATGAGCAGTTCTTC. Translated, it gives CASSLGAGNEQFF.

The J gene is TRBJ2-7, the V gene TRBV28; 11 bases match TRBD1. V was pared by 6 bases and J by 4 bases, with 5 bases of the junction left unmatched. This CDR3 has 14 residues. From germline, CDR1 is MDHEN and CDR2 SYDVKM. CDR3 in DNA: TGTGCCAGCAGACCTGGACAGGGGGCATACGAGCAGTACTTC. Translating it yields CASRPGQGAYEQYF.